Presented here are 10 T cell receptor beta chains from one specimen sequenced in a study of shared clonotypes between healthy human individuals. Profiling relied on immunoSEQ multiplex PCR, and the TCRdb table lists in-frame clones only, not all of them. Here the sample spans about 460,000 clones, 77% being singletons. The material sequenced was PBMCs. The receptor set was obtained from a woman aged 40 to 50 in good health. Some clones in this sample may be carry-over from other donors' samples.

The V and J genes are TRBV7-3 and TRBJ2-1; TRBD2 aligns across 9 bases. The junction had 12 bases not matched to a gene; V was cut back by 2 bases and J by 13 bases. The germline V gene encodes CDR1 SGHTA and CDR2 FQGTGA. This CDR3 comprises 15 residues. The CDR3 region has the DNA TGTGCCAGCAGCTTATTAACGACTAGCGGCCTTCCTCAGTTCTTC. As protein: CASSLLTTSGLPQFF.

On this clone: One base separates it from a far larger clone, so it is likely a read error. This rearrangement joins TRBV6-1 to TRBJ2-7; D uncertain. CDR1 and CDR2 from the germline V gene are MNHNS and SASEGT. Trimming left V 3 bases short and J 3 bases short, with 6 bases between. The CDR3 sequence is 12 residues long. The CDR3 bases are TGTGCCAGCAGTGATTTGCTCTACGAGCAGTACTTC. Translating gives CASSDLLYEQYF.

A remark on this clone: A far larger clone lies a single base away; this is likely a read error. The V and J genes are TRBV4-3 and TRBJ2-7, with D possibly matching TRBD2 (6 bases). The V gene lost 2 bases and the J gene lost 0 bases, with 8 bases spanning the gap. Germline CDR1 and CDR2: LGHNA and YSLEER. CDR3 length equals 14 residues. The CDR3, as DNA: TGCGCCAGCAGCCAATCCGGGAGCTCCTACGAGCAGTACTTC. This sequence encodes CASSQSGSSYEQYF.

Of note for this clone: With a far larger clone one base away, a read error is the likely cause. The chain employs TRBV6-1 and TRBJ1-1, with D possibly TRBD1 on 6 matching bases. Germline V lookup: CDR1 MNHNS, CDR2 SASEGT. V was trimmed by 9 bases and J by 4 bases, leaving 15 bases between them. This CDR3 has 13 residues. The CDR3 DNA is TGTGCCAGGAGGGACACGGGAGGCACTGAAGCTTTCTTT. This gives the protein CARRDTGGTEAFF.

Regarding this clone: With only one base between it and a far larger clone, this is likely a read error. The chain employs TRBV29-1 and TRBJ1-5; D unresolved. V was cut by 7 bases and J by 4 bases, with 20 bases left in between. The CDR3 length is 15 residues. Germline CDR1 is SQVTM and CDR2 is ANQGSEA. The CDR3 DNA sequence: TGCAGCGCGTCCGGCGGGTTTTTAGGGAATCAGCCCCAGCATTTT. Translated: CSASGGFLGNQPQHF.

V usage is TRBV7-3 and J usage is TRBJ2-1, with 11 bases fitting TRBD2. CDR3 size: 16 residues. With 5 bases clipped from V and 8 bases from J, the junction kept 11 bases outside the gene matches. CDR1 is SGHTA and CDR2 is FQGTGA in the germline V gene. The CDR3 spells CASSPRLAGLVDEQFF. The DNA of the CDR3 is TGTGCCAGCAGCCCTCGACTAGCGGGATTGGTAGATGAGCAGTTCTTC. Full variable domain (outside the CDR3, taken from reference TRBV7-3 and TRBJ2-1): GAGVSQTPSNKVTEKGKYVELRCDPISGHTALYWYRQSLGQGPEFLIYFQGTGAADDSGLPNDRFFAVRPEGSVSTLKIQRTERGDSAVYLCASSPRLAGLVDEQFFGPGTRLTVL.

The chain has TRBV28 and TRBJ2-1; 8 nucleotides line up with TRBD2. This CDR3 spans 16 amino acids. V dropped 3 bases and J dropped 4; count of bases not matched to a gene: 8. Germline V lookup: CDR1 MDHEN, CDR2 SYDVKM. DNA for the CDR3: TGTGCCAGCAGTTTCAAGCGGGAGTTTTCTTACAATGAGCAGTTCTTC. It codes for CASSFKREFSYNEQFF.

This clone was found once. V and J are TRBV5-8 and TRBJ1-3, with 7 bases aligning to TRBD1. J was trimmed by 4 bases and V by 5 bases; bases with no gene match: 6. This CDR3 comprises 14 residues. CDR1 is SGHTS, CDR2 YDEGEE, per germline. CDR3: CASSDRARGNTIYF. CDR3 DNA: TGTGCCAGCAGTGACAGGGCTCGAGGAAACACCATATATTTT.

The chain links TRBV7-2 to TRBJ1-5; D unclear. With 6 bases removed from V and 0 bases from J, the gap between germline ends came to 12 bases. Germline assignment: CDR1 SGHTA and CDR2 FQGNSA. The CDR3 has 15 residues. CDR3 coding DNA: TGTGCCAGCAGTGTGGGTCTTCATAGCAATCAGCCCCAGCATTTT. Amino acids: CASSVGLHSNQPQHF.

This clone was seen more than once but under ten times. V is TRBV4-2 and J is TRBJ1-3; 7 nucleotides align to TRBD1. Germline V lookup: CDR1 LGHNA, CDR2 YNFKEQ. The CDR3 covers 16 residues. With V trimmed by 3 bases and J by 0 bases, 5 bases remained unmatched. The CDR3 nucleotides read TGTGCCAGCAGCCAGAATTGGGACAGCTCTGGAAACACCATATATTTT. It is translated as CASSQNWDSSGNTIYF.